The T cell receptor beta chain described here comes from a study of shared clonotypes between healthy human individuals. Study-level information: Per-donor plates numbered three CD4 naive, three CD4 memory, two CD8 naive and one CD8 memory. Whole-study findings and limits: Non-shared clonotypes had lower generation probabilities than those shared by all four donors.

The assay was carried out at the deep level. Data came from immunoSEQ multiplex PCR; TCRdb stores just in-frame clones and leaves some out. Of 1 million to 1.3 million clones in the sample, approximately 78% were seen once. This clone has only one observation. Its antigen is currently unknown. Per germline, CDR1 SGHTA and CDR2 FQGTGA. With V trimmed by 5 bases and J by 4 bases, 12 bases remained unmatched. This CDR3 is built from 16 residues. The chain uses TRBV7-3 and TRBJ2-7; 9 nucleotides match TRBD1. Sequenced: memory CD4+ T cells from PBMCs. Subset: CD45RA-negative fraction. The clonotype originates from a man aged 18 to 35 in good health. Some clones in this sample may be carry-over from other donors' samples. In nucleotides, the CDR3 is TGTGCCAGCAGCCCTGGAACAGGGGGCGCTTCGTACGAGCAGTACTTC. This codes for CASSPGTGGASYEQYF.